This TCR beta chain was sequenced for a study of cytomegalovirus exposure and HLA in healthy donors. General study points: Sequencing depth roughly uniform across donors was assumed in presence/absence analyses.

The PCR ran on 60 Vbeta and 13 Jbeta primers. Measured with immunoSEQ multiplex PCR; TCRdb has only the in-frame clones, and not every one. Of approximately 100,000 clones listed, approximately 70% are singletons. This clone was seen a single time. Antigen: not known. The CDR3 loop spans 16 amino acids. The germline gives CDR1 SGHTA, CDR2 FQGNSA. V was pared by 4 bases and J by 5 bases, with 8 bases of the junction left unmatched. This sequence was found in a man aged 35-49 years in good health and CMV-seropositive. The V call is TRBV7-2, the J call TRBJ2-2, with TRBD1 identical over 9 bases. Sequencing was done on a sample of PBMCs. The CDR3: CASSSEDRGPTGELFF. The CDR3 DNA is TGTGCCAGCAGCTCCGAGGACAGGGGTCCGACCGGGGAGCTGTTTTTT.